This section outlines one TCR beta chain sequence together with its context. The antigen remains undetermined. Each participant carried one incident cervical HPV16 infection only. TCRdb's table, derived via immunoSEQ multiplex PCR, lists solely in-frame clones and lacks some. The sample spans 15,000 to 20,000 clones; the ten largest clones claim approximately 15%. The data belong to a study of T cells in women clearing cervical HPV infection. Regarding the study as a whole: Repertoire richness, not evenness, was significantly elevated in CIN3+ cases versus controls.

The sequencing input was blood buffy coat. The clonotype was recovered from a woman between 18 and 70 years old with a cervical HPV16 infection that either progressed to CIN3+ or cleared (not recorded which).

CDR3: CASSSNAGQGKLFF. Incomplete CDR3 DNA: TGTGCCAGCAGCTCTAATGCGGGACAGGGAAAA. This chain connects TRBV11-2 to TRBJ1-4, with 9 bases that match TRBD1. The CDR3 end is not reached by the read, which stops 3 residues before it; the germline J gene fills it in. CDR1 and CDR2 from the germline V gene are SGHAT and FQNNGV. This CDR3 contains 14 residues. The V and J ends lost 4 bases and 10 bases, in that order; junction bases with no gene match: 7.